This TCR beta chain was captured in a study of Ad26.COV2.S vaccination and SARS-CoV-2 variants listed by TCRdb under 2021. About the study as a whole: Vaccine-arm donors were drawn from COV1001, a multicentre, randomized, double-blind, placebo-controlled phase I-IIa trial of Ad26.COV2.S in healthy adults. Investigators remained blinded to trial group allocation during experiments and outcome assessment. The specificity and breadth of SARS-CoV-2-reactive T cell receptors after Ad26.COV2.S vaccination were assessed by TCRbeta repertoire sequencing. Ad26.COV2.S was administered intramuscularly at 5 x 10^10 or 1 x 10^11 viral particles, either as a single shot or as two shots given 56 days apart. A total of around 32 samples were included in the TCR-sequenced set, comprising around 20 Ad26.COV2.S vaccine recipients, 5 placebo recipients and 8 SARS-CoV-2 convalescent individuals. Participants in the trial were split at random into five groups of five each, receiving low-dose or high-dose Ad26.COV2.S once or twice, or else placebo on both occasions. Here is what the overall study found, with its caveats: Non-spike TCR breadth was comparable between vaccine and placebo recipients, consistent with the vaccine containing only spike. Higher spike-specific TCR breadth was observed in Ad26.COV2.S recipients than in placebo recipients (P = 0.0014). Comparing responses between vaccine doses or regimens was not something the study was powered to do. After vaccination, substantial breadth of spike-specific CD8+ and CD4+ T cell responses was reported. It was noted by the authors that total T cell responses may have been underestimated by the TCR breadth and depth analyses.

The immunoSEQ Assay was the method used to sequence TCRbeta CDR3 regions. After extraction, genomic DNA underwent amplification by bias-controlled multiplex PCR, followed by high-throughput sequencing. Per the original workflow: To quantify the absolute abundance of every unique TCRbeta CDR3 region, sequences were collapsed and filtered. T cell fraction was estimated by normalizing TCRbeta template counts to usable DNA, with usable DNA measured through amplification of reference genes found in all nucleated cells. Repertoire TCRs were annotated as SARS-CoV-2-specific when V gene, CDR3 amino acid sequence and J gene were exactly matched to a known reactive TCR set. The reference SARS-CoV-2 TCR set was obtained from MIRA and was filtered for enrichment in COVID-19-positive ImmuneCODE repertoires, whereby public or cross-reactive TCRs were removed. Based on the MIRA antigens, annotated TCRs were further analysed at the level of specific ORF or position within ORF. Breadth was defined as annotated unique rearrangements over total unique productive rearrangements; depth was the summed frequency of those rearrangements. Two-sided Wilcoxon rank-sum tests were applied when comparing TCR breadth between groups. Entries here come from immuneACCESS through TCRdb and include only in-frame sequences with V and J called. Some clones fail to appear in such tables; in the studies checked, an unresolved V gene covers under half of the shortfall, and the cause of the remainder is unknown. The DNA gave D and trimming, while V, J and clone size come from that table. This sample gives about 400,000 clones in total; about 88% of them show up just once. Under 2% of the sample goes to the ten largest clones.

The germline V gene (reference sequence) specifies LNHDA as CDR1 and SQIVND as CDR2. Spanning cysteine to phenylalanine, the CDR3 consists of 17 amino acids. The CDR3 DNA has 51 bases and is translated from base 1. Trimming at the junction amounts to 4 bases on V and 4 bases on J, and the germline ends lie 22 bases apart. This sample's treatment or condition label indicates: 15 to 20 received Ad26.COV2.S at low or high dose, single or two shots; 5 received placebo; per-sample allocation not given. For vaccine and placebo recipients, the sequenced repertoires came from samples collected on day 63 after the first injection. Cohort 1b enrolled 20 to 30 adults aged 18-55 years at a single site in Boston, USA, between 29 July and 7 August 2020. Ad26.COV2.S was a replication-incompetent adenovirus type 26 vector expressing a prefusion-stabilized SARS-CoV-2 spike protein from the original Wuhan strain.

In regard to this clone: Its antigen specificity is not known. Within one base of it there is no much larger clone, and no base qualities were kept.

The sample here was peripheral blood, taken in a trial of Ad26.COV2.S vaccine versus placebo. This chain joins TRBV19 to TRBJ1-2, with no D gene named confidently. The receptor comes from a person between 18 and 60 years old who received the Ad26.COV2.S COVID-19 vaccine or a placebo. The CDR3 reads as follows: CASSRAEGSPSPYGYTF. The DNA is as follows: TGTGCCAGTAGTAGAGCAGAGGGCAGCCCGTCCCCCTATGGCTACACCTTC.